A single sample gave rise to the 12 T cell receptor beta chains below, sequenced in a study of control samples from healthy donors and cancer patients. Clones were read by immunoSEQ multiplex PCR, and TCRdb kept only the in-frame ones, dropping some. This sample has some 150,000 clones, with roughly 95% found just once. Material: blood. The receptors stem from a woman aged 25 to 39 in good health.

The chain uses TRBV27 and TRBJ1-6, with TRBD1 matching over 12 bases. The CDR3 totals 16 residues. The ends lost 6 bases at V and 8 bases at J; junction bases unmatched: 8. The germline V gene encodes CDR1 MNHEY and CDR2 SMNVEV (reference sequence). The CDR3 spells CASSGDRGRNYSPLHF. As DNA, the CDR3 is TGTGCCAGCAGCGGGGACAGGGGGCGTAATTATTCACCCCTCCACTTT.

J is TRBJ2-7 and V is TRBV4-2; 8 bases match TRBD1. The CDR3 covers 16 residues. Germline loops: CDR1 LGHNA, CDR2 YNFKEQ. V lost 1 base to trimming and J lost 0 bases; unmatched junction nucleotides: 5. DNA for the CDR3: TGTGCCAGCAGCCAAGTTGGGGGGACAGGCTCCTACGAGCAGTACTTC. Amino acid sequence: CASSQVGGTGSYEQYF.

The chain joins TRBV5-1 to TRBJ2-1; D gene uncertain. Trimming shortened V by 2 bases and J by 4 bases, and 1 base separated the two germline ends. Germline V gene sequence: CDR1 SGHRS, CDR2 YFSETQ. The CDR3 runs 11 residues. The CDR3, as DNA: TGCGCCAGCAGCTTATACAATGAGCAGTTCTTC. Translated, it gives CASSLYNEQFF.

The chain joins TRBV30 to TRBJ2-2; 9 bases match TRBD2. V was clipped by 7 bases and J by 0 bases; unmatched bases: 3. The CDR3 sequence is 14 residues long. Germline CDR1 is GTSNPN and CDR2 is SVGIG (reference sequence). The CDR3 spells CALIAGANTGELFF. CDR3 DNA: TGTGCCTTGATAGCGGGGGCGAACACCGGGGAGCTGTTTTTT.

In DNA, the CDR3 is TGTGCCAGCAGGGATAAAAATACCGGGACTAGCGATGATGAGCAGTTCTTC. It specifies CASRDKNTGTSDDEQFF. The chain couples TRBV7-8 to TRBJ2-1, with 10 bases that match TRBD2. The CDR3 length is 17 residues. Trimming took 6 bases from V and 8 from J; bases not matched to a gene: 16. From germline, CDR1 is SGHVS and CDR2 FQNEAQ.

V and J are TRBV11-2 and TRBJ1-2; 10 nucleotides align to TRBD1. The CDR3 consists of 14 residues. V dropped 5 bases and J dropped 4; count of bases not matched to a gene: 4. Germline assignment: CDR1 SGHAT and CDR2 FQNNGV. The CDR3 reads CASSLGTGVYGYTF. CDR3 coding DNA: TGTGCCAGCAGCCTCGGGACAGGGGTCTATGGCTACACCTTC. Full variable domain (rest looked up from reference TRBV11-2 and TRBJ1-2): EAGVAQSPRYKIIEKRQSVAFWCNPISGHATLYWYQQILGQGPKLLIQFQNNGVVDDSQLPKDRFSAERLKGVDSTLKIQPAKLEDSAVYLCASSLGTGVYGYTFGSGTRLTVV.

This clone was recorded once. The genes are TRBV3-1 (or the pseudogene TRBV3-2) and TRBJ2-6, with D unresolved. Germline-derived CDR1 and CDR2 are LGHDT and YNNKEL (reference sequence). The V end lost 1 base, the J end lost 1 base, and 2 bases lay between the germline ends. The CDR3 is made up of 14 amino acids. The CDR3 sequence is CASSQASGANVLTF. The CDR3 DNA is TGTGCCAGCAGCCAAGCGTCTGGGGCCAACGTCCTGACTTTC.

The chain recombines TRBV2 with TRBJ1-6; a weak D match, TRBD1 (5 bases). CDR1 is SNHLY and CDR2 is FYNNEI in the germline V gene. Trimming removed 3 bases from V and 9 bases from J, with 6 bases in between. CDR3 length: 12 residues. The CDR3 is CASSDRVSPLHF. CDR3 DNA: TGTGCCAGCAGTGACAGGGTTTCACCCCTCCACTTT.

The chain recombines TRBV18 with TRBJ2-6; 7 bases line up with TRBD1. The CDR3 covers 16 residues. Germline V gene lookup returns CDR1 KGHSH and CDR2 LQKENI. V lost 0 bases, J lost 4 bases, and 3 bases stayed unmatched. Written as DNA, the CDR3 is TGTGCCAGCTCACCACCGGGACAGTCAGGGGCCAACGTCCTGACTTTC. As protein: CASSPPGQSGANVLTF.

The V call is TRBV24-1, the J call TRBJ1-4; a weak D match, TRBD1 (6 bases). Trimming cost V 7 bases and J 4 bases, with 12 bases left between them. Germline V gives CDR1 KGHDR, CDR2 SFDVKD. This CDR3 region has 14 residues. For the CDR3, the DNA is TGTGCCACCAGCGCCACAGGGAATAATGAAAAACTGTTTTTT. Amino acid sequence: CATSATGNNEKLFF.

The chain joins TRBV5-1 to TRBJ2-5; 7 bases map to TRBD1. V shed 4 bases, J shed 7 bases, and the junction held 7 bases outside the gene matches. Germline V gene data show CDR1 as SGHRS and CDR2 as YFSETQ. This CDR3 region has 13 residues. The CDR3 DNA sequence: TGCGCCAGCAGCCGTACAGGGGTTGGGACCCAGTACTTC. Amino acid sequence: CASSRTGVGTQYF.

The gene calls are TRBV7-9 and TRBJ1-2; 9 bases map to TRBD1. CDR3 length equals 13 residues. The V segment lost 5 bases and the J segment 4 bases; nucleotides outside the gene matches: 2. Germline CDR1 and CDR2: SEHNR and FQNEAQ (reference sequence). The CDR3 nucleotides read TGTGCCAGCAGCGGACAGGGGAGCTATGGCTACACCTTC. Its protein is CASSGQGSYGYTF.